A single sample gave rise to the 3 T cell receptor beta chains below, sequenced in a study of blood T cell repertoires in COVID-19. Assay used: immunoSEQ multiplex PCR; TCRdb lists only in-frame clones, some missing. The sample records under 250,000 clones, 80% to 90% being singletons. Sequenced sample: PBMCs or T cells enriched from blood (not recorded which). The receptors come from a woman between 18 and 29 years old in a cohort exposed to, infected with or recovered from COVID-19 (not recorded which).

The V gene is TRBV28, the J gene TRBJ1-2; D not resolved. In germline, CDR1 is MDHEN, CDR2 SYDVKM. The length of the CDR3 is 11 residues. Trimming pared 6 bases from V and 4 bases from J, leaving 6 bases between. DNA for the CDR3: TGTGCCAGCAGCACTAGCTATGGCTACACCTTC. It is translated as CASSTSYGYTF.

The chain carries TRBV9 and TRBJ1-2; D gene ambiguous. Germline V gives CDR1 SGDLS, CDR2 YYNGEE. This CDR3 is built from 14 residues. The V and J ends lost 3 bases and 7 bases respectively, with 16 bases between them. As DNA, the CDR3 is TGTGCCAGCAGCGCCCACACGGACTATGGTGGCTACACCTTC. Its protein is CASSAHTDYGGYTF.

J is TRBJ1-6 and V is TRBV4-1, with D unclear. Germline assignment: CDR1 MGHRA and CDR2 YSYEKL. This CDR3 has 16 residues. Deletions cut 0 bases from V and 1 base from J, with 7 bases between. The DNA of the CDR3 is TGCGCCAGCAGCCAAGATGAGGAGTCCTATAATTCACCCCTCCACTTT. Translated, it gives CASSQDEESYNSPLHF.